The subject of this entry is one TCR beta chain. Its specific antigen is unknown. Qualities for individual bases were not recorded, and no much larger clone is one base off. This sample stems from a study of cytomegalovirus exposure and HLA in healthy donors (dated by TCRdb to about 2017). At the level of the whole study: A later analysis indicated that the 90 to 150 validation repertoires were generated on the platform also employed for the roughly 650 repertoires of the first cohort. High-throughput TCR immunosequencing, statistical association of individual TCRs with disease status, and machine learning were combined to predict cytomegalovirus infection status. The study was designed to test whether signatures of past pathogen exposure could be identified by cataloging public T cell receptors. In addition to the first cohort of roughly 670 subjects, a separate validation cohort of 120 different subjects was used. What the study reported, not specific to this receptor: In vitro tests confirmed that a few of the cytomegalovirus-associated TCR beta chains recognize cytomegalovirus antigens. The classifier was reported to diagnose cytomegalovirus status with high specificity and sensitivity in both the original cohort and the validation cohort. All 130 or so repertoires were used to score co-occurrence in the validation cohort in a later analysis, because that analysis had no HLA typing for the cohort. In the study, approximately 150 TCR beta chains were listed as associated with cytomegalovirus. In a later analysis, TCRs clustered in the first cohort were found to also tend to co-occur in the 130 or so validation repertoires, with roughly 93% of cluster scores above 0. It was suggested by the authors that the approach could potentially be generalized to other disease states and immunological phenotypes. While some public TCRs were present in many individuals, most TCR sequences turned up only very rarely across donors.

Library method: the immunoSEQ multiplex PCR assay. As for the authors' bioinformatics: A statistical classification framework was built for diagnosing cytomegalovirus status from the catalog of TCR beta chain sequences. The table was pulled from immuneACCESS by TCRdb, which kept in-frame rearrangements only. Such tables lose some clones; where checked, under half of the loss comes from unresolved V genes, and the rest has no known cause. V and J calls and clone size follow that table, whereas D and trimming were derived from the DNA. The sample includes 150,000 to 170,000 clones, with about 86% observed a single time. Less than 2.5% of the sample is held by the ten biggest clonotypes. The donors belonged to the validation cohort of under 150 subjects, which was separate from the approximately 700-subject first cohort. The TCR sequence derives from a human donor in good health. Source material: PBMCs.

For the CDR3, the sequence is CASSPKGQGNQPQHF. In nucleotide form, the sequence is TGTGCCAGCTCACCAAAAGGACAGGGCAATCAGCCCCAGCATTTT. The chain uses TRBV18 and TRBJ1-5; the central 7 bases match TRBD1. Clipping removes 2 bases from V and 2 bases from J, with 3 as the unmatched junction base count. Per the germline V gene, KGHSH is the CDR1 and LQKENI is the CDR2. The CDR3 holds 15 amino acids from the cysteine to the phenylalanine. Only the CDR3 region is kept as DNA, spanning 45 bases read in frame from base 1.